Shown below are 31 T cell receptor beta chains from a single sample sequenced in a study of blood T cells in healthy people across ages (dated by TCRdb to the mid-2010s). To prepare the library, 5' RACE was applied. Instrument on record: Illumina HiSeq 2500. A second PCR of roughly 6 to 11 cycles was run with a J-beta primer mix and a sample-barcoded 5' primer. TCRdb took the public reads, trimmed them with fastp at Q25, ran MiXCR for clone calling and kept in-frame beta chains. Merged by CDR3 protein, the rows form single entries marked with the most common genes and DNA. For this sample the table gives roughly 1,500,000 distinct CDR3 sequences, of which around two fifths were detected only once. Roughly 7.9% of the sample belongs to the ten largest clones. Specimen: blood. All receptors derive from a woman between 18 and 29 years old in good health.

This clonotype was found a few times. The chain joins TRBV27 to TRBJ1-2, with D uncertain. Trimming cost V 2 bases and J 2 bases, with 6 bases left between them. CDR3 size: 13 residues. Per the germline V gene, CDR1 is MNHEY and CDR2 is SMNVEV (reference sequence). The CDR3 is CASSLNTNYGYTF. The CDR3 region has the DNA TGTGCCAGCAGTTTAAACACCAACTATGGCTACACCTTC.

This clonotype was seen a few times. This sequence joins TRBV6-5 and TRBJ1-1; tentatively, D is TRBD1 (5 bases). The V end lost 2 bases, the J end lost 7 bases, and 17 bases lay between the germline ends. Germline V lookup: CDR1 MNHEY, CDR2 SVGAGI. This CDR3 region has 15 residues. Here the CDR3 DNA reads TGTGCCAGCAGTTACCGGGGACCCCCCCTGGGTGAAGCTTTCTTT. Amino acids: CASSYRGPPLGEAFF.

This clonotype showed up many times. This chain uses TRBV10-3 with TRBJ2-7; TRBD1 matches at 11 bases. The J segment lost 6 bases and the V segment lost 6 bases, leaving 4 bases of the junction unmatched. Germline CDR1 and CDR2: ENHRY and SYGVKD. The length of the CDR3 is 13 residues. The CDR3 DNA is TGTGCCATCAGCTCGGGACAGGGGGTCGAGCAGTACTTC. Translation gives CAISSGQGVEQYF.

V is TRBV25-1 and J is TRBJ2-1, with D unresolved. TRBJ2-7 matches the DNA end more closely, so the J call is doubtful. Germline V lookup: CDR1 MGHDK, CDR2 SYGVNS. The CDR3 totals 14 residues. The CDR3 coding sequence is TGTGCCAGCACCCTTCAAGGAAGGAACAATGAGCAGTACTTC. It encodes CASTLQGRNNEQYF.

This clonotype has at least ten counts. One junction end does not reproduce the germline sequence, and a read error may be involved. This sequence joins TRBV12-3 or TRBV12-4 and TRBJ2-7; 8 nucleotides line up with TRBD2. This CDR3 is 14 amino acids long. CDR3 DNA sequence: TGTGCCAGCAGCTTAGGGGGGACTAGCTACGAGCAGTACTTC. This codes for CASSLGGTSYEQYF.

The chain couples TRBV6-2 or TRBV6-3 to TRBJ1-4, with D tentatively TRBD1 (6 bases). Trimming took off 6 bases at V and 6 bases at J, with 17 bases between the two ends. CDR3 length equals 15 residues. Looked up from germline, CDR1 is MNHEY and CDR2 is SVGEGT. The DNA of the CDR3 is TGTGCCAGCAGCCCTCTACAGGGAGGTCATGAAAAACTGTTTTTT. It specifies CASSPLQGGHEKLFF.

The V gene is TRBV7-2, the J gene TRBJ2-3; 12 nucleotides match TRBD2. With 3 bases clipped from V and 0 bases from J, the junction kept 4 bases outside the gene matches. The CDR3 length is 17 residues. Germline-derived CDR1 and CDR2 are SGHTA and FQGNSA. CDR3 in amino acids: CASSLGTSGLSTDTQYF. As DNA, the CDR3 is TGTGCCAGCAGCTTGGGGACTAGCGGGCTTAGCACAGATACGCAGTATTTT.

This chain connects TRBV6-5 to TRBJ1-1, with D uncertain. In germline, CDR1 is MNHEY, CDR2 SVGAGI. There are 15 residues in the CDR3. Trimming pared 3 bases from V and 0 bases from J, leaving 11 bases between. CDR3 in DNA: TGTGCCAGCAGTTATTACGGGAACATGAACACTGAAGCTTTCTTT. Its protein product is CASSYYGNMNTEAFF.

This clonotype was found a few times. The chain uses TRBV20-1 and TRBJ2-1; 11 nucleotides align to TRBD2. The J segment lost 8 bases and the V segment lost 6 bases, leaving 15 bases of the junction unmatched. Germline V lookup: CDR1 DFQATT, CDR2 SNEGSKA (reference sequence). This CDR3 has 16 amino acids. The chain's CDR3 is CSATGLAVLVPHEQFF. In DNA, the CDR3 is TGCAGTGCAACGGGACTAGCGGTCCTCGTACCACATGAGCAGTTCTTC.

This clonotype was detected only a few times. The chain joins TRBV28 to TRBJ1-2; 8 positions agree with TRBD1. Germline CDR1 reads MDHEN; CDR2 reads SYDVKM. This CDR3 is built from 10 residues. The V gene end was trimmed by 11 bases and the J gene end by 8 bases; junction bases not matched to a gene: 4. The CDR3 loop is CASAGGGYTF. CDR3 bases: TGTGCCTCCGCAGGGGGCGGCTACACCTTC.

This clonotype was seen just once. This chain joins TRBV12-3 or TRBV12-4 and TRBJ1-2; D is uncertain. V was cut by 1 base and J by 3 bases, with 9 bases left in between. The CDR3 runs to 14 residues. This CDR3 reads CASSLVVTHYGYTF. CDR3 coding DNA: TGTGCCAGCAGTTTAGTTGTGACGCACTATGGCTACACCTTC.

V is TRBV6-8 and J is TRBJ2-5; 12 bases are shared with TRBD2. The ends lost 8 bases at V and 11 bases at J; junction bases unmatched: 24. Per the germline V gene, CDR1 is MNHGY and CDR2 is SAAAGT. The CDR3 sequence is 18 residues long. CDR3 loop: CASGWGLAGAIASNEQYF. CDR3 DNA sequence: TGTGCCAGCGGATGGGGACTAGCGGGCGCGATAGCTTCCAATGAGCAGTACTTC.

The rearrangement uses TRBV4-1 and TRBJ2-3; D call uncertain. CDR1 is MGHRA, CDR2 YSYEKL, per germline. With 0 bases removed from V and 0 bases from J, the gap between germline ends came to 10 bases. This CDR3 is built from 16 residues. The CDR3 region has the DNA TGCGCCAGCAGCCAAGATTGGGTATCTAGCACAGATACGCAGTATTTT. This codes for CASSQDWVSSTDTQYF.

CDR3 sequence (DNA): TGCAGGGCTGTACGAGGGGACAATGAGCAGTACTTC. As protein: CRAVRGDNEQYF. This rearrangement joins TRBV20-1 to TRBJ2-5, with D tentatively TRBD1 (6 bases). Germline V lookup: CDR1 DFQATT, CDR2 SNEGSKA (reference sequence). The CDR3 consists of 12 residues.

This clonotype was observed many times. CDR3 DNA: TGTGCCAGCAGTTTTGGAGGGGGAAGCAATCAGCCCCAGCATTTT. It specifies CASSFGGGSNQPQHF. This chain connects TRBV27 to TRBJ1-5; perhaps TRBD1 as D (6 bases). The CDR3 extends over 15 amino acids. V lost 3 bases and J 1 base, leaving 10 bases between the germline ends. CDR1 MNHEY and CDR2 SMNVEV come from the germline V gene (reference sequence).

The chain employs TRBV29-1 and TRBJ2-1; TRBD2 aligns across 9 bases. This CDR3 contains 14 residues. V dropped 2 bases and J dropped 10; count of bases not matched to a gene: 9. Germline lookup yields CDR1 SQVTM and CDR2 ANQGSEA. The CDR3 here is CSVELVSGGYEQFF. For the CDR3, the DNA is TGCAGCGTTGAACTGGTTAGCGGGGGTTACGAGCAGTTCTTC.

Remarks on this clonotype: The junction departs from germline at one end; a sequencing error may be responsible. The chain couples TRBV27 to TRBJ1-2; D is perhaps TRBD1 (6 bases). This CDR3 is built from 14 residues. In germline, CDR1 is MNHEY, CDR2 SMNVEV (reference sequence). For the CDR3, the DNA is TGTGCCGGCAGCACGACCGGGGGCAGAGGAGGCTACACCTTC. As protein: CAGSTTGGRGGYTF.

V usage is TRBV6-5 and J usage is TRBJ1-1, with D perhaps TRBD1 (5 bases). The V and J ends lost 7 bases and 1 base respectively, with 16 bases between them. The CDR3 consists of 15 residues. The V gene's germline CDR1 is MNHEY and CDR2 SVGAGI. The CDR3 is CASNRPGRENTEAFF. The CDR3 nucleotides read TGTGCCAGCAACAGACCGGGACGGGAGAACACTGAAGCTTTCTTT.

Only one count was recorded for this clonotype. The rearrangement uses TRBV7-6 and TRBJ2-1; TRBD2 matches at 8 bases. The CDR3 is 14 residues long. The ends lost 6 bases at V and 5 bases at J; junction bases unmatched: 6. CDR1 is SGHVS, CDR2 FNYEAQ, per germline. CDR3 DNA sequence: TGTGCCAGCAGGAGGATGACTAGCGACAATGAGCAGTTCTTC. Protein product: CASRRMTSDNEQFF. The full variable domain, with the rest looked up from reference TRBV7-6 and TRBJ2-1, is GAGVSQSPRYKVTKRGQDVALRCDPISGHVSLYWYRQALGQGPEFLTYFNYEAQQDKSGLPNDRFSAERPEGSISTLTIQRTEQRDSAMYRCASRRMTSDNEQFFGPGTRLTVL.

This clonotype has at least ten counts. V gene TRBV25-1 combines with J gene TRBJ2-5, with D possibly called TRBD1 or TRBD2 (5 bases each). V dropped 3 bases and J dropped 4 bases, with 18 bases sitting between them. The germline V gene has CDR1 MGHDK and CDR2 SYGVNS. The CDR3 has 16 amino acids. The CDR3 DNA sequence: TGTGCCAGCAGTGACGGGACCCCCATCGTCAGAGAGACCCAGTACTTC. Protein product: CASSDGTPIVRETQYF.

The chain carries TRBV7-2 and TRBJ1-1; D remains ambiguous. This CDR3 has 10 amino acids. Between the trimmed V and J ends, which lost 5 bases and 10 bases, there was a span of 8 bases. Germline CDR1 SGHTA, CDR2 FQGNSA. CDR3 region: CASSQGSAFF. DNA for the CDR3: TGTGCCAGCAGCCAAGGGTCAGCTTTCTTT. The full variable domain, with the rest looked up from reference TRBV7-2 and TRBJ1-1, is GAGVSQSPSNKVTEKGKDVELRCDPISGHTALYWYRQSLGQGLEFLIYFQGNSAPDKSGLPSDRFSAERTGGSVSTLTIQRTQQEDSAVYLCASSQGSAFFGQGTRLTVV.

The gene calls are TRBV4-1 and TRBJ1-1; 9 bases align to TRBD1. From germline, CDR1 is MGHRA and CDR2 YSYEKL. This CDR3 spans 15 amino acids. V was pared by 5 bases and J by 2 bases, with 6 bases of the junction left unmatched. The CDR3 sequence: CASSAGDRVNTEAFF. For the CDR3, the DNA is TGCGCCAGCAGCGCAGGGGACAGGGTAAACACTGAAGCTTTCTTT.

The chain has TRBV11-2 and TRBJ1-1; D gene ambiguous. CDR3 length: 15 residues. CDR1 SGHAT and CDR2 FQNNGV come from the germline V gene. V was shortened by 5 bases and J by 0 bases, with 13 bases between the two germline ends. CDR3 in DNA: TGTGCCAGCAGCGCCCTGAGGACGGTGAACACTGAAGCTTTCTTT. It yields the protein CASSALRTVNTEAFF.

This clonotype was detected only a few times. This chain uses TRBV28 with TRBJ1-2; 11 nucleotides line up with TRBD1. The CDR3 contains 15 residues. With V trimmed by 7 bases and J by 2 bases, 6 bases remained unmatched. Germline V CDR1 and CDR2: MDHEN, SYDVKM. The CDR3 here is CASTPGDRGNYGYTF. The DNA for the CDR3 is TGTGCCAGCACCCCAGGGGACAGGGGGAACTATGGCTACACCTTC.

Many counts were recorded for this clonotype. The chain is built from TRBV25-1 and TRBJ2-3, with 10 bases identical to TRBD2. Germline assignment: CDR1 MGHDK and CDR2 SYGVNS. This CDR3 comprises 14 residues. The V and J ends lost 10 bases and 2 bases, in that order; junction bases with no gene match: 6. The CDR3 nucleotides read TGTGCCACATCTAGCGGGGGTTACACAGATACGCAGTATTTT. Translating gives CATSSGGYTDTQYF.

The chain uses TRBV20-1 and TRBJ2-3; 9 bases are shared with TRBD1. Trimming at V came to 6 bases and at J to 4 bases, leaving 11 bases not matched to a gene. This CDR3 is 15 amino acids long. Germline V gene lookup returns CDR1 DFQATT and CDR2 SNEGSKA (reference sequence). Written as DNA, the CDR3 is TGCAGTGCCCACGAACAGGGGGCGCTGTCAGATACGCAGTATTTT. Its protein product is CSAHEQGALSDTQYF.

This clonotype came up a few times. The chain employs TRBV20-1 and TRBJ2-1; 14 bases map to TRBD2. The CDR3 has 17 residues. Germline V gives CDR1 DFQATT, CDR2 SNEGSKA (reference sequence). Unmatched junction bases numbered 9, after V lost 4 bases and J lost 4 bases. CDR3 loop: CSATPGLAGVSYNEQFF. Here the CDR3 DNA reads TGCAGTGCTACCCCGGGACTAGCGGGAGTATCGTACAATGAGCAGTTCTTC.

The chain is built from TRBV6-5 and TRBJ2-7; TRBD2 matches at 8 bases. This CDR3 is built from 15 residues. The V and J ends lost 6 bases and 6 bases, in that order; junction bases with no gene match: 13. Germline CDR1 MNHEY, CDR2 SVGAGI. The CDR3 here is CASRNPGLELSEQYF. CDR3 sequence (DNA): TGTGCCAGCAGGAACCCGGGACTAGAACTCTCCGAGCAGTACTTC.

This clonotype showed up just once. The chain links TRBV3-1 to TRBJ1-2; 11 bases are a match to TRBD1. V lost 5 bases and J lost 8; bases outside the gene matches: 13. This CDR3 contains 16 residues. Germline CDR1 is LGHDT and CDR2 is YNNKEL (reference sequence). The CDR3 DNA reads as TGTGCCAGCAGCTACTGGGACAGGGGGGACTTCGGAGGCTACACCTTC. Its protein product is CASSYWDRGDFGGYTF.

The rearrangement links TRBV3-1 to TRBJ1-2, with no clear D. V lost 4 bases and J lost 2, with 11 bases in between. CDR3 length equals 14 residues. The germline V gene encodes CDR1 LGHDT and CDR2 YNNKEL (reference sequence). The CDR3 region is CASSPATGNYGYTF. CDR3 sequence (DNA): TGTGCCAGCAGCCCGGCAACGGGAAACTATGGCTACACCTTC. Variable domain in full (rest from reference TRBV3-1 and TRBJ1-2): DTAVSQTPKYLVTQMGNDKSIKCEQNLGHDTMYWYKQDSKKFLKIMFSYNNKELIINETVPNRFSPKSPDKAHLNLHINSLELGDSAVYFCASSPATGNYGYTFGSGTRLTVV.

The chain recombines TRBV28 with TRBJ2-5; 7 bases match TRBD1. The J call may be mistaken, given a closer DNA end match to TRBJ2-7. Germline V gene sequence: CDR1 MDHEN, CDR2 SYDVKM. The CDR3 length is 13 residues. The CDR3 nucleotides read TGTGCCAGCCGAACGACAGGGTCAGACGAGCAGTACTTC. It specifies CASRTTGSDEQYF.